This T cell receptor (beta chain) was identified during a study of identical twins. Each donor was a healthy Caucasian. TCRdb reprocessed the 5' RACE reads with MiXCR, giving one entry per CDR3 protein. The sample contains roughly 230,000 distinct CDR3 sequences, approximately 8.3% of which appear only once. V was trimmed by 3 bases and J by 3 bases, leaving 9 bases between them. CDR1 is LNHDA, CDR2 SQIVND, per germline (reference sequence). This CDR3 has 14 amino acids. Findings and caveats of the study: Low generation probability was overrepresented in out-of-frame alpha sequences shared by twins. The authors drew conclusions from cross-sectional statistical analysis rather than following the same donors.

This clonotype came up a few times. The antigen is unknown. This same sample was also part of a study on yellow fever vaccine responses in identical twins.

The gene calls are TRBV19 and TRBJ2-1; D is unresolved. The sample consisted of CD8+ T cells sorted from blood. The sequence derives from a woman between 18 and 30 years old in good health. The CDR3 region has the DNA TGTGCCAGTAGTATCGGTGGGAACTACAATGAGCAGTTCTTC. This codes for CASSIGGNYNEQFF.